This T cell receptor (beta chain) was recorded in a study of cytotoxic CD8 clonotypes in ibrutinib-treated CLL. The germline CDR1 and CDR2 sequences are MNHEY and SMNVEV (reference sequence). The CDR3 extends over 14 amino acids. Trimming took off 6 bases at V and 9 bases at J, with 18 bases between the two ends. The repertoire was sequenced with immunoSEQ multiplex PCR; TCRdb's copy has only in-frame clones and lacks some. This table has 110,000 to 150,000 clones, about three quarters appearing once. This chain connects TRBV27 to TRBJ2-1; perhaps TRBD2 as D (6 bases). The sequences come from PBMCs, collected after 24 months of ibrutinib treatment. This TCR was sampled from a human donor with chronic lymphocytic leukemia. This CDR3 is CASRPGASDGEQFF. CDR3 bases: TGTGCCAGCAGACCGGGAGCCTCGGATGGTGAGCAGTTCTTC.